This paragraph reports one TCR beta chain. Its antigen is currently unknown. This sample stems from a study of cytomegalovirus exposure and HLA in healthy donors. Amplification used 60 Vbeta primers and 13 Jbeta primers. The protocol was immunoSEQ multiplex PCR, while the TCRdb copy is restricted to in-frame clones and leaves out a portion. Found here are roughly 100,000 clones, 79% of them singletons; the top ten hold roughly 3.9%. Notes on the study in general: Reported results showed that the classifier diagnosed cytomegalovirus status with high specificity and sensitivity.

This TCR derives from a man in his forties or fifties in good health and CMV-seropositive. Sequenced material: PBMCs.

This CDR3 is CASSLWERTYEQYF. The DNA for the CDR3 is TGTGCCAGCAGCTTATGGGAGCGGACCTACGAGCAGTACTTC. The rearrangement joins TRBV11-1 to TRBJ2-5, with D maybe TRBD2 (5 bases). The end of the DNA fits TRBJ2-7 better, so the J call may be wrong. Germline CDR1 and CDR2: SGHAT and FQDESV (reference sequence). The CDR3 length is 14 residues.